This is a list of T cell receptor beta chains from one sample in a study of T-cell reconstitution after alpha-beta-depleted transplantation in children. TCRdb re-called the PCR reads with MiXCR, one entry per CDR3 protein. The sample records about 120,000 distinct CDR3 sequences, around a tenth being singletons. Source: PBMCs from the stem cell graft donor, taken from the stem cell graft. Receptors originate from a human donor who donated a stem cell graft to a child with acute lymphoblastic leukemia. The CDR3 runs from the conserved cysteine through the conserved F or W. D genes are given only for firm matches. A row's size may be missing; if present it is once, few, many or a size class.

v_call	clone_size	j_call	d_call	cdr3_nt	cdr3_aa
TRBV5-1	many	TRBJ2-7	.	TGCGCCAGCAGCTTTGGGGACTTCTACGAGCAGTACTTC	CASSFGDFYEQYF
TRBV7-9	.	TRBJ2-2	TRBD1	TGTGCCAGCAGTCAGGACAGGGGGAACACCGGGGAGCTGTTTTTT	CASSQDRGNTGELFF
TRBV5-1	many	TRBJ1-6	TRBD1	TGCGCCAGCAGCTCAAGGACAGGGAATAATTCACCCCTCCACTTT	CASSSRTGNNSPLHF
TRBV11-1	.	TRBJ2-4	.	TGTGCCAGCAGTTTCCCCACAGGAGGGAGCGGGCCAGACAAAAACATTCAGTACTTC	CASSFPTGGSGPDKNIQYF
TRBV10-2	many	TRBJ2-5	.	TGCGCCAGCGCCTGGTCCCAGGCGGGGAACCAAGAGACCCAGTACTTC	CASAWSQAGNQETQYF
TRBV11-3	many	TRBJ2-3	TRBD2	TGTGCCAGCAGCTTAGACGGGACTAGAGATACGCAGTATTTT	CASSLDGTRDTQYF
TRBV25-1	many	TRBJ2-1	.	TGTGCCAGCAGTTCCCTTGACAGTGGGGTATACAATGAGCAGTTCTTC	CASSSLDSGVYNEQFF
TRBV5-5	many	TRBJ1-2	.	TGTGCCAGCAGCCCCCTTTTCAGCCTAATGTCGGATGGCTACACCTTC	CASSPLFSLMSDGYTF
TRBV7-2	many	TRBJ2-1	.	TGTGCCAGCAGCCCCCCAGGGAGGAATGAGCAGTTCTTC	CASSPPGRNEQFF
TRBV4-3	.	TRBJ2-2	TRBD2	TGCGCCAGCAGCCAAGAACTAGCGGGTGTGGACGCCGGGGAGCTGTTTTTT	CASSQELAGVDAGELFF
TRBV25-1	many	TRBJ2-2	TRBD1	TGTGCCAGCTCTGACAGGGTGAACACCGGGGAGCTGTTTTTT	CASSDRVNTGELFF
TRBV20-1	many	TRBJ2-7	.	TGCAGTGCTGACCCCCAAGTCGGGTACGAGCAGTACTTC	CSADPQVGYEQYF
TRBV30	.	TRBJ2-2	TRBD1	TGTGCCTGGGAGGACAGGGGGCTTGGGACCGGGGAGCTGTTTTTT	CAWEDRGLGTGELFF
TRBV5-6	many	TRBJ2-7	.	TGTGCCAGCAGCTCTCGGGGCAACGAGCAGTACTTC	CASSSRGNEQYF
TRBV5-1	many	TRBJ2-5	.	TGCGCCAGCAGCTTGGTTGGCAGGATACAAGAGACCCAGTACTTC	CASSLVGRIQETQYF
TRBV20-1	many	TRBJ2-5	.	TGCAGTGCTCCCGGGGCAGCACAAGAGACCCAGTACTTC	CSAPGAAQETQYF
TRBV29-1	many	TRBJ2-7	.	TGCAGCGTTGGACCTACGACGGGGGAGCAGTACTTC	CSVGPTTGEQYF
TRBV14	many	TRBJ1-2	.	TGTGCCAGCAGCGACCGGGACGGAATTCCCCTCTCGGACTATGGCTACACCTTC	CASSDRDGIPLSDYGYTF
TRBV7-2	many	TRBJ2-1	.	TGTGCCAGCAGCTTATATGGAGACAATGAGCAGTTCTTC	CASSLYGDNEQFF
TRBV20-1	many	TRBJ2-3	.	TGCAGTGCTAGACAGGGGGGCCAAGATACGCAGTATTTT	CSARQGGQDTQYF
TRBV27	many	TRBJ1-4	TRBD1	TGTGCCAGCAGCCTAGCGACAGGGGGCTCTAATGAAAAACTGTTTTTT	CASSLATGGSNEKLFF
TRBV7-2	many	TRBJ2-3	TRBD2	TGTGCCAGCAGCTTCGAGCGGGGGGGCCTCACAGATACGCAGTATTTT	CASSFERGGLTDTQYF
TRBV4-3	many	TRBJ2-1	TRBD2	TGCGCCAGCAGCCAACATAGCGGGGGGGCCAATGAGCAGTTCTTC	CASSQHSGGANEQFF
TRBV20-1	many	TRBJ2-5	TRBD2	TGCAGTGCTAAAGTGACTAGCGGGGGGGCAAAAGAGACCCAGTACTTC	CSAKVTSGGAKETQYF
TRBV7-2	many	TRBJ1-4	TRBD1	TGTGCCAGCAGCTTAAGTGGGACAGACCCAACACAACTGTTTTTT	CASSLSGTDPTQLFF
TRBV29-1	many	TRBJ2-5	.	TGCAGCGTTGGCCGGGACCAAGAGACCCAGTACTTC	CSVGRDQETQYF
TRBV28	many	TRBJ2-3	.	TGTGCCAGCAGTTCTCACCAGACAGGGAGGACAGATACGCAGTATTTT	CASSSHQTGRTDTQYF
TRBV19	few	TRBJ2-4	.	TGTGCCAGTAGTATAGGTTGGCGTGACAGAATAGCCAAAAACATTCAGTACTTC	CASSIGWRDRIAKNIQYF
TRBV6-5	many	TRBJ1-4	TRBD1	TGTGCCAGCACTAAAAGCGGGACAGCAGATGAAAAACTGTTTTTT	CASTKSGTADEKLFF
TRBV27	many	TRBJ1-2	TRBD1	TGTGCCAGCAGTTTCCAGGGACAGGGGGCGTTTGGCTACACCTTC	CASSFQGQGAFGYTF
TRBV5-5	many	TRBJ1-1	.	TGTGCCAGCAGCTCTGCCCTGAACACTGAAGCTTTCTTT	CASSSALNTEAFF
TRBV5-1	many	TRBJ1-4	.	TGCGCCAGCAGCTTGGACGGGGTGGGGGAAAAACTGTTTTTT	CASSLDGVGEKLFF
TRBV5-6	.	TRBJ1-1	.	TGTGCCAGCAGCTCGTGGACATCGAGCACTGAAGCTTTCTTT	CASSSWTSSTEAFF
TRBV5-1	many	TRBJ1-2	TRBD1	TGCGCCAGCACGGGGACAGGGCAAGGGTATGGCTACACCTTC	CASTGTGQGYGYTF
TRBV12-3/TRBV12-4	many	TRBJ2-6	.	TGTGCCAGCACCCCTGGTGGGGCCAACGTCCTGACTTTC	CASTPGGANVLTF
TRBV5-1	many	TRBJ2-6	.	TGCGCCAGCAGCTTGCGACAGGCCCTTGTTAGCTCTGGGGCCAACGTCCTGACTTTC	CASSLRQALVSSGANVLTF
TRBV5-1	many	TRBJ2-6	.	TGCGCCAGCACCCTCTATTACTCTGGGGCCAACGTCCTGACTTTC	CASTLYYSGANVLTF
TRBV6-2/TRBV6-3	.	TRBJ2-7	TRBD1	TGTGCCAGCAGTAGGACAGGGGTCTACGAGCAGTACTTC	CASSRTGVYEQYF
TRBV20-1	.	TRBJ2-2	.	TGCAGTGCTAGAGTAGGCAGGGTGAACACCGGGGAGCTGTTTTTT	CSARVGRVNTGELFF
TRBV6-2/TRBV6-3	.	TRBJ2-1	.	TGTGCCAGCAGCCCTAGGCAGGGCGCTGAGCAGTTCTTC	CASSPRQGAEQFF
TRBV20-1	many	TRBJ2-1	TRBD2	TGCAGTGCTAGAGATTGGGGAGGGAGGGGTGTGAATGAGCAGTTCTTC	CSARDWGGRGVNEQFF
TRBV7-9	many	TRBJ2-5	.	TGTGCCAGCAGCTTAGTGGGCCCTAAAATAGAGACCCAGTACTTC	CASSLVGPKIETQYF
TRBV18	many	TRBJ1-2	.	TGTGCCAGCTCACCACCTTTTCCTCCACAGAACTATGGCTACACCTTC	CASSPPFPPQNYGYTF
TRBV11-2	many	TRBJ1-2	.	TGTGCCAGCAGCTCAACCCGCGGAGTATATGGCTACACCTTC	CASSSTRGVYGYTF
TRBV14	many	TRBJ1-1	.	TGTGCCAGCAGCCTTTCGGTTGCAGGGACTGAAGCTTTCTTT	CASSLSVAGTEAFF
TRBV10-2	many	TRBJ2-3	.	TGCGCCAGCAGTGAAACTAGCTCCTTCACAGATACGCAGTATTTT	CASSETSSFTDTQYF
TRBV12-3/TRBV12-4	many	TRBJ2-1	TRBD2	TGTGCCAGCAGTCGAAGCGGGGGGTCCTACAATGAGCAGTTCTTC	CASSRSGGSYNEQFF
TRBV20-1	many	TRBJ1-3	TRBD1	TGCAGTGCAAGACAGGGATTAGGAAACACCATATATTTT	CSARQGLGNTIYF
TRBV7-9	many	TRBJ2-1	.	TGTGCCAGCAGCTTAGCAGCCTACAATGAGCAGTTCTTC	CASSLAAYNEQFF
TRBV7-6	many	TRBJ2-2	TRBD2	TGTGCCAGCAGCCTGGGGGGGGTTCTGACCGGGGAGCTGTTTTTT	CASSLGGVLTGELFF
TRBV20-1	many	TRBJ2-7	TRBD2	TGCAGTGCAAACCGGGGGGGCGGAGTCTACGAGCAGTACTTC	CSANRGGGVYEQYF
TRBV9	many	TRBJ2-1	.	TGTGCCAGCAGCGGCCACTCCCTCTCAAGAGGGAATGAGCAGTTCTTC	CASSGHSLSRGNEQFF
TRBV19	many	TRBJ2-1	.	TGTGCCAGTAGTCCAATGGAGGTGGGCGACAATGAGCAGTTCTTC	CASSPMEVGDNEQFF
TRBV29-1	many	TRBJ2-7	TRBD2	TGCAGCTCGATCGGGGGAGGGCCCCACGAGCAGTACTTC	CSSIGGGPHEQYF
TRBV6-5	many	TRBJ1-1	.	TGTGCCAGGAGGTCGGGCACTGAAGCTTTCTTT	CARRSGTEAFF
TRBV29-1	many	TRBJ2-7	TRBD2	TGCAGCGCCGTAGCGGGGAGCTCCTACGAGCAGTACTTC	CSAVAGSSYEQYF
TRBV20-1	.	TRBJ1-2	.	TGCAGTGCTAGAACTTTCGAGAGGACAGTAAACGCTTTGTCCTATGGCTACACCTTC	CSARTFERTVNALSYGYTF